One sample yielded the 27 T cell receptor beta chains listed below, sequenced in a study of blood T cell repertoires in COVID-19. Libraries were prepared by immunoSEQ multiplex PCR; TCRdb keeps only in-frame clonotypes and omits some of them. The repertoire holds roughly 250,000 clones, with 80% to 90% as singletons. Sequencing used PBMCs or T cells enriched from blood (not recorded which). Every receptor here comes from a woman aged 25 to 45 with acute COVID-19.

The chain is built from TRBV7-2 and TRBJ1-1, with D possibly matching TRBD1 (6 bases). V was shortened by 3 bases and J by 4 bases, with 9 bases between the two germline ends. Germline values: CDR1 SGHTA, CDR2 FQGNSA. This CDR3 has 13 residues. Here the CDR3 DNA reads TGTGCCAGCAGCTTGGGGGGGCCCACTGAAGCTTTCTTT. Its protein product is CASSLGGPTEAFF.

This sequence joins TRBV6-5 and TRBJ1-5, with unresolved D. V lost 5 bases and J lost 7, with 12 bases in between. CDR3 length equals 13 residues. The germline V gene encodes CDR1 MNHEY and CDR2 SVGAGI. The CDR3 DNA follows: TGTGCCAGCAGTAGGCGGACTGACCAGCCCCAGCATTTT. It codes for CASSRRTDQPQHF.

This sequence joins TRBV19 and TRBJ1-2; 9 bases line up with TRBD1. The CDR3 covers 15 residues. The trim removed 9 bases at V and 4 bases at J, leaving 12 bases unmatched. The V gene's germline CDR1 is LNHDA and CDR2 SQIVND (reference sequence). This chain's CDR3 is CARGSRDRESYGYTF. The CDR3 coding sequence is TGTGCCAGAGGTTCCCGGGACAGGGAGAGCTATGGCTACACCTTC.

This rearrangement joins TRBV7-2 to TRBJ1-3; 9 nucleotides line up with TRBD1. The CDR3 contains 15 residues. V was clipped by 8 bases and J by 0 bases; unmatched bases: 5. Germline CDR1 reads SGHTA; CDR2 reads FQGNSA. The CDR3 protein is CASGTGGGSGNTIYF. Here the CDR3 DNA reads TGTGCCAGCGGCACAGGGGGCGGCTCTGGAAACACCATATATTTT.

This chain links TRBV11-2 with TRBJ2-7; possible D gene TRBD2, 5 bases. The CDR3 is 14 amino acids. V dropped 0 bases and J dropped 2 bases, with 8 bases sitting between them. Germline values: CDR1 SGHAT, CDR2 FQNNGV. The CDR3 DNA is TGTGCCAGCAGCTTAGAGCGGGCAGCCTACGAGCAGTACTTC. It translates to CASSLERAAYEQYF.

The chain is built from TRBV5-4 and TRBJ2-2; 8 bases align to TRBD2. Germline V gives CDR1 SGHNT, CDR2 YYREEE (reference sequence). With V trimmed by 0 bases and J by 5 bases, 0 bases remained unmatched. CDR3 length: 14 amino acids. CDR3 residues: CASSLAGGTGELFF. The DNA of the CDR3 is TGTGCCAGCAGCTTGGCGGGGGGGACCGGGGAGCTGTTTTTT. Using reference TRBV5-4 and TRBJ2-2 for the parts outside the CDR3, the full variable domain is ETGVTQSPTHLIKTRGQQVTLRCSSQSGHNTVSWYQQALGQGPQFIFQYYREEENGRGNFPPRFSGLQFPNYSSELNVNALELDDSALYLCASSLAGGTGELFFGEGSRLTVL.

The J gene is TRBJ1-5, the V gene TRBV12-3 or TRBV12-4; D is unclear. V shed 5 bases and J shed 7 bases, with 9 bases lying between them. The CDR3 runs to 12 residues. CDR3 in DNA: TGTGCCAGCAGTACAACCTGGCAGCCCCAGCATTTT. Its translation: CASSTTWQPQHF.

This clone was seen a handful of times. The V and J genes are TRBV27 and TRBJ2-7; D is ambiguous. The CDR3 length is 13 residues. Germline loops: CDR1 MNHEY, CDR2 SMNVEV (reference sequence). V lost 7 bases and J lost 4, with 14 bases in between. CDR3 sequence (DNA): TGTGCCAGCACCGGGTCTGAACCTTACGAGCAGTACTTC. The encoded protein is CASTGSEPYEQYF.

This chain connects TRBV7-9 to TRBJ1-1, with D uncertain. Looked up from germline, CDR1 is SEHNR and CDR2 is FQNEAQ (reference sequence). The CDR3 runs 13 residues. V was cut by 5 bases and J by 6 bases, with 13 bases left in between. Here the CDR3 reads CASSLVPNPEAFF. The CDR3 DNA reads as TGTGCCAGCAGCCTAGTTCCAAATCCTGAAGCTTTCTTT. Variable domain in full (rest from reference TRBV7-9 and TRBJ1-1): DTGVSQNPRHKITKRGQNVTFRCDPISEHNRLYWYRQTLGQGPEFLTYFQNEAQLEKSRLLSDRFSAERPKGSFSTLEIQRTEQGDSAMYLCASSLVPNPEAFFGQGTRLTVV.

The V call is TRBV7-9, the J call TRBJ2-1; 10 positions match TRBD2. The CDR3 runs 16 residues. Germline V gives CDR1 SEHNR, CDR2 FQNEAQ (reference sequence). With 6 bases clipped from V and 1 base from J, the junction kept 6 bases outside the gene matches. CDR3: CASRASGGSSYNEQFF. CDR3 bases: TGTGCCAGCAGGGCTAGCGGGGGTTCTTCCTACAATGAGCAGTTCTTC. The full variable domain, completed using reference TRBV7-9 and TRBJ2-1, is DTGVSQNPRHKITKRGQNVTFRCDPISEHNRLYWYRQTLGQGPEFLTYFQNEAQLEKSRLLSDRFSAERPKGSFSTLEIQRTEQGDSAMYLCASRASGGSSYNEQFFGPGTRLTVL.

The chain is built from TRBV2 and TRBJ2-5; D remains ambiguous. V was clipped by 7 bases and J by 5 bases, with 8 bases between them. This CDR3 is 11 amino acids long. From germline, CDR1 is SNHLY and CDR2 FYNNEI. The CDR3 region has the DNA TGTGCCAGCACTATGTTGGAGACCCAGTACTTC. Translation: CASTMLETQYF.

The J gene is TRBJ1-5, the V gene TRBV3-1 (or the pseudogene TRBV3-2); unclear D gene. Trimming removed 0 bases from V and 9 bases from J, with 9 bases in between. Germline CDR1 and CDR2: LGHDT and YNNKEL (reference sequence). This CDR3 is 13 amino acids long. CDR3 in amino acids: CASSQDSGRPQHF. As DNA, the CDR3 is TGTGCCAGCAGCCAAGATAGCGGCCGGCCCCAGCATTTT.

The chain uses TRBV11-2 and TRBJ2-7; D not certain. Germline values: CDR1 SGHAT, CDR2 FQNNGV. The V gene lost 3 bases and the J gene lost 4 bases, with 16 bases spanning the gap. The CDR3 consists of 15 residues. The CDR3 coding sequence is TGTGCCAGCAGCTTTTCTCCGGCAGGCAGGTACGAGCAGTACTTC. Protein product: CASSFSPAGRYEQYF.

The chain is built from TRBV29-1 and TRBJ2-7; TRBD1 aligns across 9 bases. CDR3 length equals 12 residues. Per germline, CDR1 SQVTM and CDR2 ANQGSEA. The junction had 7 bases not matched to a gene; V was cut back by 7 bases and J by 6 bases. CDR3 sequence (DNA): TGCAGCGCCTCCGGGACAGGGCCCGAGCAGTACTTC. Translated, it gives CSASGTGPEQYF.

The chain is built from TRBV7-9 and TRBJ1-4; D possibly corresponds to TRBD1 (5 bases). Germline V gives CDR1 SEHNR, CDR2 FQNEAQ (reference sequence). The CDR3 sequence is 19 residues long. V was pared by 6 bases and J by 1 base, with 24 bases between. The CDR3 spells CASSGWGLGRVGTNEKLFF. Written as DNA, the CDR3 is TGTGCCAGCAGTGGCTGGGGTTTAGGCAGGGTCGGAACTAATGAAAAACTGTTTTTT.

The chain links TRBV27 to TRBJ1-5; D is uncertain. The V gene lost 0 bases and the J gene lost 1 base, with 7 bases spanning the gap. Germline CDR1 reads MNHEY; CDR2 reads SMNVEV (reference sequence). CDR3 size: 15 residues. The CDR3 nucleotides are TGTGCCAGCAGTTTATCATTCGTGAGCAATCAGCCCCAGCATTTT. It codes for CASSLSFVSNQPQHF.

This chain links TRBV29-1 with TRBJ1-2, with D uncertain. CDR3 length: 16 residues. The ends were cut back, 4 bases at V and 0 bases at J, with 18 bases in the middle. Germline V gives CDR1 SQVTM, CDR2 ANQGSEA. The CDR3 reads CSVVPLRQNANYGYTF. The CDR3 DNA is TGCAGCGTTGTACCCTTGCGGCAGAATGCTAACTATGGCTACACCTTC.

The chain has TRBV5-4 and TRBJ2-3, with 11 bases fitting TRBD2. J gave up 2 bases and V 0 bases, and 8 bases lay outside the gene matches. In germline, CDR1 is SGHNT, CDR2 YYREEE (reference sequence). This CDR3 has 18 amino acids. The CDR3 region is CASSLGLAGGDHTDTQYF. CDR3 DNA: TGTGCCAGCAGCTTGGGTCTAGCGGGGGGCGATCACACAGATACGCAGTATTTT.

The chain recombines TRBV12-3 or TRBV12-4 with TRBJ2-5; no firm D call. Trimming removed 3 bases at V and 4 bases at J, with 9 bases between. The CDR3 totals 13 residues. DNA of the CDR3: TGTGCCAGCAGTTTCGGAGCCCCAGAGACCCAGTACTTC. Its translation: CASSFGAPETQYF.

The chain recombines TRBV5-4 with TRBJ2-3; 13 nucleotides line up with TRBD2. The V and J ends lost 3 bases and 4 bases, in that order; junction bases with no gene match: 8. This CDR3 is 17 amino acids long. From germline, CDR1 is SGHNT and CDR2 YYREEE (reference sequence). CDR3 sequence (DNA): TGTGCCAGCAGCTCGGGGGGACTAGCGGGGCAGGCAGATACGCAGTATTTT. It is translated as CASSSGGLAGQADTQYF.

The J gene is TRBJ2-1, the V gene TRBV3-1 (or the pseudogene TRBV3-2); D perhaps matches TRBD1 (5 bases). This CDR3 has 12 amino acids. Trimming cost V 4 bases and J 8 bases, with 9 bases left between them. CDR1 is LGHDT and CDR2 is YNNKEL in the germline V gene (reference sequence). CDR3 nucleotides: TGTGCCAGCAGCCGTCAGGGATATGAGCAGTTCTTC. Its translation: CASSRQGYEQFF.

This chain connects TRBV6-2 or TRBV6-3 to TRBJ2-7; no reliable D call. Between the trimmed V and J ends, which lost 4 bases and 3 bases, there was a span of 19 bases. The germline CDR1 and CDR2 sequences are MNHEY and SVGEGT. This CDR3 has 16 amino acids. The CDR3 spells CASSSLSLETSYEQYF. CDR3 DNA sequence: TGTGCCAGCAGTTCTTTATCCCTAGAGACCAGCTACGAGCAGTACTTC.

The rearrangement links TRBV7-2 to TRBJ1-5; TRBD1 agrees at 7 bases. Trimming removed 2 bases from V and 0 bases from J; junction bases left unmatched: 7. The CDR3 is made up of 17 amino acids. Germline CDR1 SGHTA, CDR2 FQGNSA. The CDR3 nucleotides read TGTGCCAGCAGCTTACGGGACAGTCCTTATAGCAATCAGCCCCAGCATTTT. As protein: CASSLRDSPYSNQPQHF.

The gene calls are TRBV3-1 (or the pseudogene TRBV3-2) and TRBJ2-2; D may be TRBD1 (5 bases). The CDR3 extends over 18 amino acids. Trimming left V 1 base short and J 5 bases short, with 20 bases between. Germline values: CDR1 LGHDT, CDR2 YNNKEL (reference sequence). The chain's CDR3 is CASSQVDSWGDTTGELFF. CDR3 nucleotides: TGTGCCAGCAGCCAAGTTGACTCTTGGGGCGACACAACCGGGGAGCTGTTTTTT.

The V gene is TRBV20-1, the J gene TRBJ1-1; D remains ambiguous. Germline V CDR1 and CDR2: DFQATT, SNEGSKA (reference sequence). Trimming took off 0 bases at V and 10 bases at J, with 9 bases between the two ends. The CDR3 length is 11 residues. CDR3 residues: CSARDRGSAFF. The CDR3 DNA reads as TGCAGTGCTAGAGACAGAGGGTCAGCTTTCTTT.

The rearrangement uses TRBV14 and TRBJ2-1; no firm D call. Looked up from germline, CDR1 is SGHDN and CDR2 is FVKESK. Trimming stripped 5 bases from V and 8 bases from J, with 22 bases between. This CDR3 region has 16 residues. For the CDR3, the DNA is TGTGCCAGCAGCAAGTTGGTTAGTAGCCAAGTGGATGAGCAGTTCTTC. Translated: CASSKLVSSQVDEQFF.

In the case of this clone: The identical CDR3 is also encoded by other nucleotide sequences in the sample. The rearrangement uses TRBV30 and TRBJ1-5; 7 nucleotides match TRBD1. The CDR3 is 13 amino acids. Trimming removed 1 base from V and 5 bases from J; junction bases left unmatched: 2. From germline, CDR1 is GTSNPN and CDR2 SVGIG (reference sequence). CDR3 region: CAWSGQGDQPQHF. The CDR3 DNA reads TGTGCCTGGAGTGGACAGGGCGATCAGCCCCAGCATTTT.